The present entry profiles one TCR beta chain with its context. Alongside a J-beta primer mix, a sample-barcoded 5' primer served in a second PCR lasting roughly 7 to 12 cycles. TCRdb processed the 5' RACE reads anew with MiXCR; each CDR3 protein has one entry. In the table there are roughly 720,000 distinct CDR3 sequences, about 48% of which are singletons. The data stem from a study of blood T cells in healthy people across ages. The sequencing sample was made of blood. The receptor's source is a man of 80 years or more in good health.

The CDR3 reads CSASKGLAPYNEQFF. CDR3 DNA sequence: TGCAGTGCTTCAAAAGGACTAGCCCCCTACAATGAGCAGTTCTTC. V is TRBV20-1 and J is TRBJ2-1, with TRBD2 matching over 8 bases. The CDR3 has 15 residues. The junction had 8 bases not matched to a gene; V was cut back by 5 bases and J by 2 bases. Germline CDR1 and CDR2: DFQATT and SNEGSKA (reference sequence).